This T cell receptor beta chain was observed in a study of neoadjuvant anti-PD-1 for oral cavity cancer. In the study overall: Non-progressing patients received a fourth nivolumab dose near day 43, then surgery on days 50-56.

V lost 7 bases and J lost 0, with 10 bases in between. The CDR3 is 13 amino acids. Germline-derived CDR1 and CDR2 are KGHSH and LQKENI. Stage II-IVA oral cavity squamous cell carcinoma was new and untreated by systemic or radiation therapy. Data came from immunoSEQ multiplex PCR; TCRdb stores just in-frame clones and leaves some out. This sample has tens of thousands of clones; 65% to 85% occur once, and the top ten carry roughly 3.5%. The chain links TRBV18 to TRBJ2-7; D possibly matches TRBD1 or TRBD2 (5 bases each). This specimen was PBMCs, taken before nivolumab (anti-PD-1) treatment. The receptor comes from a person aged 35-79 years with oral cavity squamous cell carcinoma. The CDR3 bases are TGTGCCAGCTGGGACGGCAACTCCTACGAGCAGTACTTC. Its protein is CASWDGNSYEQYF.